This T cell receptor beta chain was sequenced during a study of early T cells in non-severe SARS-CoV-2 infection (dated by TCRdb to about 2021). For the study in its entirety: Because TCR sequencing was done on bulk RNA from unsorted whole blood, the alpha and beta chains could not be paired.

This was a case-control study nested in a cohort of healthcare workers in London, UK, who had nasopharyngeal swab PCR tests and blood samples taken every week. Healthcare workers were enrolled in the week of the UK lockdown, from 23 to 31 March 2020, and were followed every week for up to roughly 15 weeks. From a lookup of the germline V gene (reference sequence), CDR1 and CDR2 are LNHDA and SQIVND. Including cysteine and phenylalanine, the CDR3 has 13 amino acids. Just CDR3 DNA is preserved here, 39 bases in frame from base 1. V sheds 3 bases and J sheds 4 bases, leaving 6 bases between their ends. This clonotype was detected ten times or more. Its antigen remains unidentified. No base-level quality is on record; no much larger clone is a single base apart. The full study reports these points: VDJdb matching was skewed toward anti-spike CD8 responses and likely underestimated virus-specific expansions by missing private and CD4 specificities.

The method was 5' RACE. The reads were generated on a NextSeq 500. To correct for sequencing error and PCR bias, the TCR library protocol tagged individual cDNA molecules with unique molecular identifiers. Sequencing covered both TCR alpha and beta chains, and within each sample the abundances of alpha and beta sequences were tightly co-correlated. Per the original workflow: Decombinator V4 was used to perform V gene, J gene and CDR3 annotation of TCR sequences. TCRs were defined as expanded if a significant change between any two time points was detected under a Poisson model with p below 0.0001. Abundances of TCRs were expressed as counts per million after normalisation to the total number of TCRs sequenced in each sample. MAIT TCRs were defined by TRAV1-2 paired with TRAJ12, TRAJ20 or TRAJ33, and iNKT TCRs by TRAV10 paired with TRAJ18. A search of VDJdb, accessed on 1 November 2021, was run for TCRs annotated to CMV, EBV and SARS-CoV-2, with TCRs annotated for multiple antigens excluded. The raw public data were reprocessed by TCRdb itself: fastp quality trimming at Q25, MiXCR clonotype calling, in-frame beta chains only. CDR3 protein duplicates are merged, each entry listing the most common genes and DNA. What appears here as the V and J calls and clone size reflects TCRdb's work, not the paper's. For this sample there are almost 45,000 distinct CDR3 sequences; over 5% appear just once. The leading ten clones occupy under 15% of the sample.

This TCR was recovered from an adult who was a healthcare worker with PCR-confirmed SARS-CoV-2 infection or an uninfected control (not recorded which). Recombination connected TRBV19 to TRBJ2-2; the D gene is unclear. Input material: whole blood. CDR3 protein: CASSISITGELFF. The nucleotide sequence is TGTGCCAGTAGTATCTCTATCACCGGGGAGCTGTTTTTT.